The 9 T cell receptor beta chains presented below share a single source sample, sequenced in a study of T-cell memory formation after mild COVID-19. TCRdb re-called the 5' RACE reads through MiXCR, storing one row per CDR3 protein. The table includes about 560,000 distinct CDR3 sequences, approximately 15% detected once. The sequenced sample was PBMCs or a T cell subset sorted from them (not recorded which). Source of these receptors: an adult woman who had mild COVID-19 (a few samples of this study predate the infection). Cell type and time point are not known.

The V gene is TRBV4-2, the J gene TRBJ1-2; D not resolved. Trimming cost V 0 bases and J 0 bases, with 11 bases left between them. This CDR3 spans 16 amino acids. Germline assignment: CDR1 LGHNA and CDR2 YNFKEQ. DNA of the CDR3: TGTGCCAGCAGCCAAGAGGAACAGAAAGCTAACTATGGCTACACCTTC. Its protein product is CASSQEEQKANYGYTF.

This clonotype has at least ten counts. J is TRBJ1-3 and V is TRBV7-3; D is ambiguous. V shed 3 bases and J shed 0 bases, with 3 bases lying between them. The CDR3 covers 13 residues. Per germline, CDR1 SGHTA and CDR2 FQGTGA. Written as DNA, the CDR3 is TGTGCCAGCAGCTTCGACTCTGGAAACACCATATATTTT. Encoded protein: CASSFDSGNTIYF. The full variable domain, with the rest looked up from reference TRBV7-3 and TRBJ1-3, is GAGVSQTPSNKVTEKGKYVELRCDPISGHTALYWYRQSLGQGPEFLIYFQGTGAADDSGLPNDRFFAVRPEGSVSTLKIQRTERGDSAVYLCASSFDSGNTIYFGEGSWLTVV.

This clonotype was seen at least ten times. The V gene is TRBV2, the J gene TRBJ1-1, with a possible D match to TRBD1 (5 bases). CDR1 is SNHLY, CDR2 FYNNEI, per germline. This CDR3 comprises 16 residues. V lost 8 bases and J 1 base, leaving 20 bases between the germline ends. The CDR3 loop is CASHGHLLGRNTEAFF. The CDR3 DNA sequence: TGTGCCAGCCACGGACACTTGTTAGGACGGAACACTGAAGCTTTCTTT.

J is TRBJ1-1 and V is TRBV7-9, with 8 bases lining up with TRBD1. The CDR3 has 13 amino acids. Trimming cost V 3 bases and J 10 bases; bases outside gene matches: 7. Germline assignment: CDR1 SEHNR and CDR2 FQNEAQ (reference sequence). CDR3 residues: CASSFRTGSAAFF. Here the CDR3 DNA reads TGTGCCAGCAGCTTCAGGACAGGGAGTGCAGCTTTCTTT.

The chain has TRBV12-3 or TRBV12-4 and TRBJ1-1; 7 nucleotides match TRBD1. The CDR3 extends over 16 amino acids. The V segment lost 3 bases and the J segment 4 bases; nucleotides outside the gene matches: 11. The CDR3 DNA reads TGTGCCAGCAGTTTTGAGACAGGGAGTGAAAGCACTGAAGCTTTCTTT. Residues: CASSFETGSESTEAFF.

The V and J genes are TRBV29-1 and TRBJ1-2; 7 bases agree with TRBD1. Germline CDR1 and CDR2: SQVTM and ANQGSEA. The CDR3 is 14 residues long. Trimming at V came to 0 bases and at J to 6 bases, leaving 7 bases not matched to a gene. In DNA form, the CDR3 reads TGCAGCGTTGAAGACCGGACAGGAAAACATGGCTACACCTTC. Translated, it gives CSVEDRTGKHGYTF.

J is TRBJ1-5 and V is TRBV7-2; D unresolved. The CDR3 runs 16 residues. The germline V gene has CDR1 SGHTA and CDR2 FQGNSA. The ends were cut back, 1 base at V and 2 bases at J, with 12 bases in the middle. The CDR3 DNA reads TGTGCCAGCAGCTTAGTCGGGTACGGGGGCAATCAGCCCCAGCATTTT. Amino acid sequence: CASSLVGYGGNQPQHF. The entire variable domain, with the rest obtained from reference TRBV7-2 and TRBJ1-5, is as follows: GAGVSQSPSNKVTEKGKDVELRCDPISGHTALYWYRQSLGQGLEFLIYFQGNSAPDKSGLPSDRFSAERTGGSVSTLTIQRTQQEDSAVYLCASSLVGYGGNQPQHFGDGTRLSIL.

The chain combines TRBV2 with TRBJ2-4, with TRBD1 identical over 7 bases. The CDR3 has 12 residues. CDR1 is SNHLY and CDR2 is FYNNEI in the germline V gene. V was clipped by 7 bases and J by 6 bases; unmatched bases: 3. CDR3 protein: CASTRQGNIQYF. In nucleotides, the CDR3 is TGTGCCAGCACCAGACAGGGAAACATTCAGTACTTC.

The V call is TRBV4-1, the J call TRBJ2-7, with D tentatively TRBD2 (5 bases). V lost 4 bases, J lost 3 bases, and 13 bases lay in between. Germline CDR1 reads MGHRA; CDR2 reads YSYEKL. The CDR3 is 14 amino acids. CDR3 nucleotides: TGCGCCAGCAGCCCCCCGGACCGGGACTACGAGCAGTACTTC. It yields the protein CASSPPDRDYEQYF.